This T cell receptor (beta chain) was captured by sequencing in a study of cytomegalovirus exposure and HLA in healthy donors. Study overall: An early release of data contained 75 million to 100 million unique TCRs, which came from HLA-typed donors. General observations from the study: Later examination showed HLA-associated TCR beta chains had greater clonal expansion than equally common others. The listing of about 150 TCR beta chains classed them as cytomegalovirus-associated.

Of note for this clone: Its target is not known.

The PCR was carried out with 60 Vbeta primers and 13 Jbeta primers. Method: immunoSEQ multiplex PCR; TCRdb's copy keeps in-frame clones and lacks some. The top ten hold roughly 4% of the sample, which has roughly 140,000 clones, more than 75% seen once. CDR1 is MNHEY and CDR2 is SVGAGI in the germline V gene. V shed 0 bases and J shed 0 bases, with 12 bases lying between them. There are 16 residues in the CDR3. The sequenced material came from PBMCs. This clonotype was sampled from a man between 18 and 29 years old in good health and CMV-seronegative. The V and J genes are TRBV6-5 and TRBJ2-7; no definite D call. The CDR3 sequence is CASSYSSVLRSYEQYF. DNA of the CDR3: TGTGCCAGCAGTTACTCGAGTGTCCTTCGCTCCTACGAGCAGTACTTC.